The rows below give T cell receptor beta chains drawn from one sample of a study of identical twins. MiXCR, applied by TCRdb to the 5' RACE reads, yields one record per CDR3 protein. The sample contains 500,000 to 600,000 distinct CDR3 sequences, 20% to 25% of which appear only once. The data were also submitted as part of a second study, on T cells expressing NK-cell markers.

What was sequenced was CD4+ T cells sorted from blood. Source of these receptors: a woman under 30 in good health. The CDR3 runs from the conserved cysteine through the conserved F or W. The D gene is left open where the match is weak. Clone size, where shown, is once, few, many, or a class for clones that have expanded.

D gene: -
J gene: TRBJ2-1
clone size: -
V gene: TRBV20-1
CDR3 DNA: TGCAGTGCTATCGGCCGCTCCTACAATGAGCAGTTCTTC
CDR3 protein: CSAIGRSYNEQFF

D gene: -
J gene: TRBJ2-3
clone size: -
V gene: TRBV5-1
CDR3 DNA: TGCGCCAGCAGCGACCTCATGAGGGGGAACACAGATACGCAGTATTTT
CDR3 protein: CASSDLMRGNTDTQYF

D gene: TRBD1
J gene: TRBJ2-7
clone size: few
V gene: TRBV12-3/TRBV12-4
CDR3 DNA: TGTGCCAGCAGCCGGGGACAGGGCGTCTACGAGCAGTACTTC
CDR3 protein: CASSRGQGVYEQYF

D gene: -
J gene: TRBJ1-4
clone size: many
V gene: TRBV11-1
CDR3 DNA: TGTGCCAGCAGCCCTCTGGACGGCACTCGGAGAGCAACTAATGAAAAACTGTTTTTT
CDR3 protein: CASSPLDGTRRATNEKLFF

D gene: -
J gene: TRBJ1-3
clone size: few
V gene: TRBV10-3
CDR3 DNA: TGTGCCAGCGGAGCCTCTGGAAACACCATATATTTT
CDR3 protein: CASGASGNTIYF

D gene: -
J gene: TRBJ2-2
clone size: -
V gene: TRBV12-3/TRBV12-4
CDR3 DNA: TGTGCCAGCAGTTCTTCTAGCCGGCCCGGGGAGCTGTTTTTT
CDR3 protein: CASSSSSRPGELFF

D gene: TRBD2
J gene: TRBJ2-1
clone size: few
V gene: TRBV27
CDR3 DNA: TGTGCCAGCAGTCAGGCGGGGGGCCTAAACAATGAGCAGTTCTTC
CDR3 protein: CASSQAGGLNNEQFF

D gene: -
J gene: TRBJ2-7
clone size: -
V gene: TRBV18
CDR3 DNA: TGTGCCAGCTCAGTACCGGGACAGCAGTACTTC
CDR3 protein: CASSVPGQQYF

D gene: -
J gene: TRBJ2-1
clone size: -
V gene: TRBV7-8
CDR3 DNA: TGTGCCAGCAGCTTAGGGACGAGACTCTACAATGAGCAGTTCTTC
CDR3 protein: CASSLGTRLYNEQFF

D gene: TRBD1
J gene: TRBJ2-5
clone size: few
V gene: TRBV5-5
CDR3 DNA: TGTGCCAGCAGCAACTCCGGGACAGCCCAAGAGACCCAGTACTTC
CDR3 protein: CASSNSGTAQETQYF

D gene: -
J gene: TRBJ2-3
clone size: few
V gene: TRBV20-1
CDR3 DNA: TGCAGTGCTCTGAGAAGGGGGGGGTCGGAGCGCACAGATACGCAGTATTTT
CDR3 protein: CSALRRGGSERTDTQYF

D gene: TRBD1
J gene: TRBJ2-7
clone size: few
V gene: TRBV4-2
CDR3 DNA: TGTGCCAGCAGCCGAACAGGCGTAATACAGGGGTCCTACGAGCAGTACTTC
CDR3 protein: CASSRTGVIQGSYEQYF

D gene: -
J gene: TRBJ2-6
clone size: once
V gene: TRBV27
CDR3 DNA: TGTGCCAGCGGACCCTCTGGGGCCAACGTCCTGACTTTC
CDR3 protein: CASGPSGANVLTF

D gene: -
J gene: TRBJ2-1
clone size: many
V gene: TRBV7-3
CDR3 DNA: TGTGCCAGCAGCCCCGGAGGTGCTCAATATTATGAGCAGTTCTTC
CDR3 protein: CASSPGGAQYYEQFF

D gene: -
J gene: TRBJ2-3
clone size: few
V gene: TRBV30
CDR3 DNA: TGTGCCGCTGCAGACGGCCCGGCGCAGTATTTT
CDR3 protein: CAAADGPAQYF

D gene: -
J gene: TRBJ2-4
clone size: -
V gene: TRBV5-1
CDR3 DNA: TGCGCCAGCAGCTTTAGGGGTAGCGGCGGCATTCAGTACTTC
CDR3 protein: CASSFRGSGGIQYF

D gene: TRBD1
J gene: TRBJ1-1
clone size: -
V gene: TRBV11-2
CDR3 DNA: TGTGCCAGCAGCCAAAGACAGGGGGCTTACACTGAAGCTTTCTTT
CDR3 protein: CASSQRQGAYTEAFF

D gene: TRBD2
J gene: TRBJ2-5
clone size: -
V gene: TRBV9
CDR3 DNA: TGTGCCAGCAGCGCCAAGCGGGGCCCCCAAGAGACCCAGTACTTC
CDR3 protein: CASSAKRGPQETQYF

D gene: -
J gene: TRBJ2-5
clone size: -
V gene: TRBV29-1
CDR3 DNA: TGCAGCGTAGAGGGTTCGGAGACCCAGTACTTC
CDR3 protein: CSVEGSETQYF

D gene: -
J gene: TRBJ2-7
clone size: many
V gene: TRBV12-3/TRBV12-4
CDR3 DNA: TGTGCCAGCAGTTTAGCCGGGGGCGAGCAGTACTTC
CDR3 protein: CASSLAGGEQYF

D gene: -
J gene: TRBJ2-1
clone size: -
V gene: TRBV6-5
CDR3 DNA: TGTGCCAGCAGTTACGCGGCTCAATACAATGAGCAGTTCTTC
CDR3 protein: CASSYAAQYNEQFF

D gene: -
J gene: TRBJ2-5
clone size: few
V gene: TRBV12-3/TRBV12-4
CDR3 DNA: TGTGCCAGCAGTCCAAGGGTCCGGGGGGAGACCCAGTACTTC
CDR3 protein: CASSPRVRGETQYF

D gene: -
J gene: TRBJ1-2
clone size: few
V gene: TRBV15
CDR3 DNA: TGTGCCACCAGCGAAGAATACAGGGCTCGGAATGGCTACACCTTC
CDR3 protein: CATSEEYRARNGYTF

D gene: -
J gene: TRBJ2-3
clone size: -
V gene: TRBV19
CDR3 DNA: TGTGCCAGTAGTATAGCGACGGGCGGTCCCGGCACAGATACGCAGTATTTT
CDR3 protein: CASSIATGGPGTDTQYF

D gene: -
J gene: TRBJ2-5
clone size: few
V gene: TRBV6-2/TRBV6-3
CDR3 DNA: TGTGCCAGCAGCCCCCTCGGCGACCAAGAGACCCAGTACTTC
CDR3 protein: CASSPLGDQETQYF

D gene: -
J gene: TRBJ2-3
clone size: -
V gene: TRBV3-1
CDR3 DNA: TGTGCCAGCAGCATCCGGGACACCACAGATACGCAGTATTTT
CDR3 protein: CASSIRDTTDTQYF

D gene: -
J gene: TRBJ2-7
clone size: -
V gene: TRBV20-1
CDR3 DNA: TGCAGTGCTAGTCGTAGCTACGAGCAGTACTTC
CDR3 protein: CSASRSYEQYF

D gene: TRBD1
J gene: TRBJ1-2
clone size: few
V gene: TRBV7-2
CDR3 DNA: TGTGCCAGCAGCCCACAGGACAGGGGGATCGGCTACACCTTC
CDR3 protein: CASSPQDRGIGYTF

D gene: TRBD1
J gene: TRBJ2-3
clone size: many
V gene: TRBV12-3/TRBV12-4
CDR3 DNA: TGTGCCAGCAGTTTAAGACAGGGAACAGATACGCAGTATTTT
CDR3 protein: CASSLRQGTDTQYF

D gene: -
J gene: TRBJ1-1
clone size: few
V gene: TRBV12-3/TRBV12-4
CDR3 DNA: TGTGCCATTACCCCAGGCCTCATGAACACTGAAGCTTTCTTT
CDR3 protein: CAITPGLMNTEAFF